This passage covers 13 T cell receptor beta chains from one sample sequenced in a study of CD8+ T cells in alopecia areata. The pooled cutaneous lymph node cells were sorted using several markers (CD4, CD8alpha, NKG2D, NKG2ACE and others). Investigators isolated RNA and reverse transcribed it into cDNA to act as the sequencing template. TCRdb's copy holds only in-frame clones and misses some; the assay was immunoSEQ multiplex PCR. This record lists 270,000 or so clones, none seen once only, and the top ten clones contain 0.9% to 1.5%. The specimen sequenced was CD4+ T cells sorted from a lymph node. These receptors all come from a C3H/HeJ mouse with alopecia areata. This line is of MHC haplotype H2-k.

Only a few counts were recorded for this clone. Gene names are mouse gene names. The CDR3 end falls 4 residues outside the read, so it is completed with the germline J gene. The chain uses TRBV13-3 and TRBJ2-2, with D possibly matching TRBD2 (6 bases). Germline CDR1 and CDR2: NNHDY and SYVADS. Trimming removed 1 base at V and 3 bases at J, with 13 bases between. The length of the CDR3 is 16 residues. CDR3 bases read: TGTGCCAGCAGTGATATGGGGGAGTCTGACACCGGG. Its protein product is CASSDMGESDTG. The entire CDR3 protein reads CASSDMGESDTGQLYF.

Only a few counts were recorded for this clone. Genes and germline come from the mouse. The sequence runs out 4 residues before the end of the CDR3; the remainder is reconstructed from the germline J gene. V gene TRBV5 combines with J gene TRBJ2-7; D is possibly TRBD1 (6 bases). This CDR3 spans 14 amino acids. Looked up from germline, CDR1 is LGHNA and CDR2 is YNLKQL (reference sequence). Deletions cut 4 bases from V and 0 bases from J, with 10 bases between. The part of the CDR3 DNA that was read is TGTGCCAGCAGCCCCGGGACAATCTCCTAT. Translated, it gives CASSPGTISY. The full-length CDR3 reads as CASSPGTISYEQYF.

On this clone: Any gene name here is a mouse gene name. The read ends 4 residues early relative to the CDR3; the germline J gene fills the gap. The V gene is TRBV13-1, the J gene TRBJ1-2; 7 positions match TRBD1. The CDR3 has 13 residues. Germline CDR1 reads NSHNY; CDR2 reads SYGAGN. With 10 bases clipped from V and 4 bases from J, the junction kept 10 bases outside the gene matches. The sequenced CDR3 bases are TGTGCCGCCCGGGACAGTCTTTTCTCC. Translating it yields CAARDSLFS. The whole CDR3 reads CAARDSLFSDYTF.

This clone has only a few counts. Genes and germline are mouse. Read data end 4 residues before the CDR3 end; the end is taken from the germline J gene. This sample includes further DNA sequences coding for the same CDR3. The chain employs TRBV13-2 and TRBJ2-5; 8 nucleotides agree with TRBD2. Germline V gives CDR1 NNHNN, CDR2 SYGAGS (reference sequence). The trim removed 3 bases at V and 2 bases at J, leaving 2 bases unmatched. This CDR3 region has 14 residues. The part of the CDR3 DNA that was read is TGTGCCAGCGGTGGGACTGGGAGCCAAGAC. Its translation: CASGGTGSQD. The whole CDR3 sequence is CASGGTGSQDTQYF.

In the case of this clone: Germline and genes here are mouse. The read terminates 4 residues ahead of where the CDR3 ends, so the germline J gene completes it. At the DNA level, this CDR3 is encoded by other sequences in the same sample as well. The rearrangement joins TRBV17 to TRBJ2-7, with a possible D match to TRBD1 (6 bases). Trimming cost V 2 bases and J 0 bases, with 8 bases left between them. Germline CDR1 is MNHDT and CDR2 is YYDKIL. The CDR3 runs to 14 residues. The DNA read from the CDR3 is TGTGCTAGCAGTAGAAGGGGGAGCTCCTAT. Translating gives CASSRRGSSY. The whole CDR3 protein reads CASSRRGSSYEQYF.

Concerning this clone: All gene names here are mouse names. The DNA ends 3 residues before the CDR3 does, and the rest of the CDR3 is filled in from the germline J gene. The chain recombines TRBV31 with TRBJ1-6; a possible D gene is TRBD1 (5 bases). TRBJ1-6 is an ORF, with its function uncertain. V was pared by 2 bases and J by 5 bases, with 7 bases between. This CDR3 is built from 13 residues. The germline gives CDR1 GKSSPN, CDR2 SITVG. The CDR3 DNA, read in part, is TGTGCCTGGAGTAGGGGTAATAATTCGCCC. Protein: CAWSRGNNSP. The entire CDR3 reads CAWSRGNNSPLYF.

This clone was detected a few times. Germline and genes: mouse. CDR3 DNA (partial): TGTGCCAGCAGTGAAAACAGGGGGTAT. Protein sequence: CASSENRGY. The CDR3 reads in full as CASSENRGYEQYF. The chain employs TRBV13-1 and TRBJ2-7; 8 positions agree with TRBD1. From the germline J gene comes the end of the CDR3, since the read stops 4 residues before it. Germline CDR1 NSHNY, CDR2 SYGAGN. The CDR3 sequence is 13 residues long.

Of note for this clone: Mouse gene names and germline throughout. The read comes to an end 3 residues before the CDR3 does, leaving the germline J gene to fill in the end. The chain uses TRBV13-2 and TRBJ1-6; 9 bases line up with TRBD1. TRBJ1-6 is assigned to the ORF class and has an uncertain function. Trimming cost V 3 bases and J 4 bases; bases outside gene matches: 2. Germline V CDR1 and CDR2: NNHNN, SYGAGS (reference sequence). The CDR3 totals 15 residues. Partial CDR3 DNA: TGTGCCAGCGGTGCCGGGACAGGGTATAATTCGCCC. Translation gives CASGAGTGYNSP. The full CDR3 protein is CASGAGTGYNSPLYF.

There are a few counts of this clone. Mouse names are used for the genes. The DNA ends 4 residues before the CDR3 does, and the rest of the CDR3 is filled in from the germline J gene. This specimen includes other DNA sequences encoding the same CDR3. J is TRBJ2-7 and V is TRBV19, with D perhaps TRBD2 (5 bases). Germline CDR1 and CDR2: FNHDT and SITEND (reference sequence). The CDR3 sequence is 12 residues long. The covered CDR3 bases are TGTGCCAGCAGTATTTTGGGGTAT. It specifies CASSILGY. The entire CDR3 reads CASSILGYEQYF.

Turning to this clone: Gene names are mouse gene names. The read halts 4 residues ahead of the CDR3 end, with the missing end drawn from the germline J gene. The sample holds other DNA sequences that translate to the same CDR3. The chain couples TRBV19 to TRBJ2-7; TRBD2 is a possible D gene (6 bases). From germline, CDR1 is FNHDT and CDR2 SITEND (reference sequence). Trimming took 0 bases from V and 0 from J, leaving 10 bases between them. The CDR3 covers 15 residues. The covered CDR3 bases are TGTGCCAGCAGTATAGGATGGGGGAGCTCCTAT. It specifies CASSIGWGSSY. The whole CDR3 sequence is CASSIGWGSSYEQYF.

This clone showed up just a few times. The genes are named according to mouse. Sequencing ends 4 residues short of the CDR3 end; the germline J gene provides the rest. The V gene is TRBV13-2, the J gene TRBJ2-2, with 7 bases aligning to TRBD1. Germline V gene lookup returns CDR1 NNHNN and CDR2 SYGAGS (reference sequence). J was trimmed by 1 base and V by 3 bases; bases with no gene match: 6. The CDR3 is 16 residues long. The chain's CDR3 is CASGVPGQKNTGQLYF. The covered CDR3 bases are TGTGCCAGCGGTGTTCCGGGACAGAAAAACACCGGG.

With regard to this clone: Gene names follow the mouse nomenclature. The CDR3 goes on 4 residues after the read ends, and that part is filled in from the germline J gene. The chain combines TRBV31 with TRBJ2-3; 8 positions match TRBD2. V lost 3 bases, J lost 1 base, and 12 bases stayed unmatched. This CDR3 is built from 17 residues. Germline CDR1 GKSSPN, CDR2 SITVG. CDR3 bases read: TGTGCCTGGAGCCCGCGGGGGCTGGGGGGTGGTGCAGAA. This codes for CAWSPRGLGGGAE. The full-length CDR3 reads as CAWSPRGLGGGAETLYF.

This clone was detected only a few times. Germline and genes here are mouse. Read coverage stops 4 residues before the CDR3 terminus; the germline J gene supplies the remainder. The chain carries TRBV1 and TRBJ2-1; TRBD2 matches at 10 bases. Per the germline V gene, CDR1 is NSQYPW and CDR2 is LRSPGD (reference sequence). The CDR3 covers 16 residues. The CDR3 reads CTCSAAPGGALAEQFF. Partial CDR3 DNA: TGCACCTGCAGTGCAGCCCCTGGGGGGGCGCTCGCT.